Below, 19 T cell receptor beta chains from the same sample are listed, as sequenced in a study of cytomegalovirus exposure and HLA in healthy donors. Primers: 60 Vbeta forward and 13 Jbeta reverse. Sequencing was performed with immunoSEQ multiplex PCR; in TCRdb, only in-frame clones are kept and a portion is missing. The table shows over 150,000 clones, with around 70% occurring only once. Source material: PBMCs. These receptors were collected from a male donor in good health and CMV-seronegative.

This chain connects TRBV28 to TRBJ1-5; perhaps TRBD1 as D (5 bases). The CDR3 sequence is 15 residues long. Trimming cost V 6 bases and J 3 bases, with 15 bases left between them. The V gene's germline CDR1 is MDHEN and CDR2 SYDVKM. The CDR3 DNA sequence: TGTGCCAGCAGAACTGGGGACTCCTCCAATCAGCCCCAGCATTTT. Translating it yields CASRTGDSSNQPQHF.

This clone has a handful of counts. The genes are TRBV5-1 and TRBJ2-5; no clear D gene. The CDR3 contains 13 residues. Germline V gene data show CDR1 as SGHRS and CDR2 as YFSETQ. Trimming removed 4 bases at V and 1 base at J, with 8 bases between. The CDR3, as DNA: TGCGCCAGCAGCCCTTCCGTCCAAGAGACCCAGTACTTC. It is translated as CASSPSVQETQYF.

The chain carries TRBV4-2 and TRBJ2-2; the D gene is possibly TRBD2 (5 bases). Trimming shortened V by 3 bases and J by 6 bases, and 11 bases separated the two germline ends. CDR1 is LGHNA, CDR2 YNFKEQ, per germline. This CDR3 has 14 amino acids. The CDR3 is CASSQPNGAGELFF. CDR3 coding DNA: TGTGCCAGCAGCCAGCCCAACGGGGCCGGGGAGCTGTTTTTT.

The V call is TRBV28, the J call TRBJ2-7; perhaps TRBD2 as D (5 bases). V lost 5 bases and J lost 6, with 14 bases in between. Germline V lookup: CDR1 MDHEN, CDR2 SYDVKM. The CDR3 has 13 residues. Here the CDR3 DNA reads TGTGCCAGCAGTAGAGCGGAGCTTAGCGAGCAGTACTTC. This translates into CASSRAELSEQYF.

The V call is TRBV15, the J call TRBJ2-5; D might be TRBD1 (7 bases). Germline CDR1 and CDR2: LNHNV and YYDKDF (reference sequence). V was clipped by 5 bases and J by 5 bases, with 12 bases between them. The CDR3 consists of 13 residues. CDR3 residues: CATSSGGWETQYF. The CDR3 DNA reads TGTGCCACCAGCTCAGGGGGGTGGGAGACCCAGTACTTC.

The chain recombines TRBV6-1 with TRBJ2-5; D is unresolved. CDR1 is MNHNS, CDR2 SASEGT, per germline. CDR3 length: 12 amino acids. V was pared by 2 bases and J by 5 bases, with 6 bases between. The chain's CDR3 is CASSESRETQYF. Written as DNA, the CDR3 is TGTGCCAGCAGTGAAAGTCGGGAGACCCAGTACTTC.

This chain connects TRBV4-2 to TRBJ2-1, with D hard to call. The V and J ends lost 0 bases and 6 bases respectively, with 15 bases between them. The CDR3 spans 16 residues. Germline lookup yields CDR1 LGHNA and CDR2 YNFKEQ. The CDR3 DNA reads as TGTGCCAGCAGCCAAGATGGGTGGGCAGAAGGCAATGAGCAGTTCTTC. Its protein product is CASSQDGWAEGNEQFF.

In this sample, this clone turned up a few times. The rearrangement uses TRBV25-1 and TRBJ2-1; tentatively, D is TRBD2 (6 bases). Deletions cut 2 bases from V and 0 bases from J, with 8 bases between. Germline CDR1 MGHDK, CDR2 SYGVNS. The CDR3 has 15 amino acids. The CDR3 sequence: CASSEQGGSYNEQFF. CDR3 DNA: TGTGCCAGCAGTGAACAGGGAGGCTCCTACAATGAGCAGTTCTTC.

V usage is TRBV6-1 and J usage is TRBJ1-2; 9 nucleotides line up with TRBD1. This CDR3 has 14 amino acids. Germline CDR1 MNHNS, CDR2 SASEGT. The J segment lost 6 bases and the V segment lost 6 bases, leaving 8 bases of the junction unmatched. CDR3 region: CASSRDRAWNGYTF. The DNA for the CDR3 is TGTGCCAGCAGCCGGGACAGGGCTTGGAATGGCTACACCTTC.

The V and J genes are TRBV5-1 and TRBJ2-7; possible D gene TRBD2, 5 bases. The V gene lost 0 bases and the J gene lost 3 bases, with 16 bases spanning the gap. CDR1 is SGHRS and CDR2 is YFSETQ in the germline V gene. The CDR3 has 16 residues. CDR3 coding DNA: TGCGCCAGCAGCTTGGACTCCACCGCACGGGACTACGAGCAGTACTTC. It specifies CASSLDSTARDYEQYF.

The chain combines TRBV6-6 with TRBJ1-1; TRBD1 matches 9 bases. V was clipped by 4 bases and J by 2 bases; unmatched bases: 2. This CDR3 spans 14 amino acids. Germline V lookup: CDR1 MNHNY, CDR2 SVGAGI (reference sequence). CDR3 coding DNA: TGTGCCAGCAGTTGGGACAGGGCAAACACTGAAGCTTTCTTT. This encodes CASSWDRANTEAFF.

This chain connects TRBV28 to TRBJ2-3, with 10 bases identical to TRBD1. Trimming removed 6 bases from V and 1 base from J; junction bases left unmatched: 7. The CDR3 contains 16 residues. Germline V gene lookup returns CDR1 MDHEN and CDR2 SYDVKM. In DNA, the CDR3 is TGTGCCAGCAGGCGCCCGACAGGGGGCGGCACAGATACGCAGTATTTT. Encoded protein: CASRRPTGGGTDTQYF.

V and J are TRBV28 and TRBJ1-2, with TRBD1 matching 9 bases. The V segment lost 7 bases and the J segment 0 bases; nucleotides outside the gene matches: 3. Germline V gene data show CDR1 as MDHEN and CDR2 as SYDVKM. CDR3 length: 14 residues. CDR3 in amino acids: CASIRDRANYGYTF. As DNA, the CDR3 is TGTGCCAGCATAAGGGACAGGGCTAACTATGGCTACACCTTC.

DNA for the CDR3: TGTGCCACCAGCTTACCCGGACAGGGGGCGGGTTTGAAGACCCAGTACTTC. It yields the protein CATSLPGQGAGLKTQYF. The chain combines TRBV15 with TRBJ2-5; TRBD1 agrees at 11 bases. The CDR3 spans 17 residues. After removal of 5 bases from V and 6 bases from J, the junction contained 14 bases not matched to a gene. Germline assignment: CDR1 LNHNV and CDR2 YYDKDF (reference sequence).

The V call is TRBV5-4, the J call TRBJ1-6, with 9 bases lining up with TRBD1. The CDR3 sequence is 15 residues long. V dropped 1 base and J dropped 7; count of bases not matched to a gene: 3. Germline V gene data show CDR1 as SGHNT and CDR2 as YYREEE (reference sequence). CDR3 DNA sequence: TGTGCCAGCAGCTTGAGGACAGGGGTGAATTCACCCCTCCACTTT. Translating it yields CASSLRTGVNSPLHF.

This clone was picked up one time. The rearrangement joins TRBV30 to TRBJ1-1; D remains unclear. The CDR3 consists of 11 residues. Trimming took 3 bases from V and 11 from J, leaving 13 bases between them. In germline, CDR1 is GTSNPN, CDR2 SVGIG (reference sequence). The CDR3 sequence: CAWSTLGWAFF. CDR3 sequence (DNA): TGTGCCTGGAGCACTCTTGGTTGGGCTTTCTTT.

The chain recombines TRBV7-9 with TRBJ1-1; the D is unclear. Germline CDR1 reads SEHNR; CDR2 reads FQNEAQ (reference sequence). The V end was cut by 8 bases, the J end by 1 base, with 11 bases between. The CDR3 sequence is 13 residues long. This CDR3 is CASALWQNTEAFF. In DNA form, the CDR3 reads TGTGCCAGCGCCCTTTGGCAGAACACTGAAGCTTTCTTT.

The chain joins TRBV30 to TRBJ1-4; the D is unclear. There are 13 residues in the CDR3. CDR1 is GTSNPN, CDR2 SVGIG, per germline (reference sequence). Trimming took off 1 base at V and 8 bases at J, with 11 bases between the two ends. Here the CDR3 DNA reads TGTGCCTGGAGTGGAGTCTGGAGCGAAAAACTGTTTTTT. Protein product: CAWSGVWSEKLFF. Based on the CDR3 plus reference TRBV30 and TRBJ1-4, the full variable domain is SQTIHQWPATLVQPVGSPLSLECTVEGTSNPNLYWYRQAAGRGLQLLFYSVGIGQISSEVPQNLSASRPQDRQFILSSKKLLLSDSGFYLCAWSGVWSEKLFFGSGTQLSVL.

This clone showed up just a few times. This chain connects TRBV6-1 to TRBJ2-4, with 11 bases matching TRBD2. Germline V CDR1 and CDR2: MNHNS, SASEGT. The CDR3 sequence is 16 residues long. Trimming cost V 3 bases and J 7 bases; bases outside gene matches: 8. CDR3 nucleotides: TGTGCCAGCAGTGATGCGTTAGCGGGGGGGGTTAACATTCAGTACTTC. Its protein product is CASSDALAGGVNIQYF.